This TCR beta chain was obtained from a study of prognosis after radiotherapy for stage I lung cancer. The CDR3 loop spans 14 amino acids. Germline CDR1 reads DFQATT; CDR2 reads SNEGSKA (reference sequence). Starting from genomic DNA, TCR beta CDR3 was amplified through two-round multiplex PCR. Initially, in first-round PCR, primers specific to each TRBV and TRBJ gene were used. Via MiXCR, TCRdb re-called the multiplex PCR reads, giving one row per CDR3 protein. The sample comprises around 26,000 distinct CDR3 sequences, approximately 44% of which are singletons, and 15% rests with the top ten. With respect to this clonotype: Its antigen is undetermined. Compared with germline, one end of the junction differs, possibly owing to a read error.

Study-wide results and limits: Gene usage of TRBV and TRBJ reportedly differed between patients with and without metastases.

The material sequenced was PBMCs, taken before or after stereotactic body radiation therapy (not recorded which). The sequence derives from a donor at least 50 years old with non-small cell lung cancer. This sequence joins TRBV20-1 and TRBJ1-1; D gene ambiguous. The CDR3 nucleotides are TGCAGTGCTGGAGACCCCTCCTCGGGCACTGAAGCTTTCTTT. Translating it yields CSAGDPSSGTEAFF.